Presented here are 29 T cell receptor beta chains from one specimen sequenced in a study of response to subunit inactivated influenza vaccine. TCRdb used MiXCR to reprocess the RT-PCR reads, holding one entry per CDR3 protein. This sample has 650,000 or so distinct CDR3 sequences; 14% occur once, and the top ten carry 7.5% to 8%. Sequencing was performed on PBMCs from blood, taken less than 15 days before vaccination. The receptors stem from a man aged 50-59 years who received an inactivated influenza vaccine.

The genes are TRBV12-3 or TRBV12-4 and TRBJ2-5, with 8 nucleotides matching TRBD1. The CDR3 sequence is 17 residues long. Losses at the gene ends were 5 bases for V and 0 bases for J; bases not matched to a gene: 11. The CDR3 sequence is CASSPGTGGGYQETQYF. The CDR3 DNA is TGTGCCAGCAGTCCCGGGACAGGTGGGGGATACCAAGAGACCCAGTACTTC.

A few counts support this clonotype. The J gene is TRBJ2-1, the V gene TRBV5-1; TRBD2 matches at 10 bases. The V segment lost 6 bases and the J segment 4 bases; nucleotides outside the gene matches: 10. The CDR3 runs to 16 residues. In germline, CDR1 is SGHRS, CDR2 YFSETQ. The CDR3 bases are TGCGCCAGCATATACGGTAGCGGGGGGCCATACAATGAGCAGTTCTTC. Its translation: CASIYGSGGPYNEQFF. The full variable domain, with the rest looked up from reference TRBV5-1 and TRBJ2-1, is KAGVTQTPRYLIKTRGQQVTLSCSPISGHRSVSWYQQTPGQGLQFLFEYFSETQRNKGNFPGRFSGRQFSNSRSEMNVSTLELGDSALYLCASIYGSGGPYNEQFFGPGTRLTVL.

There are a few counts of this clonotype. The J gene is TRBJ2-7, the V gene TRBV18; D gene uncertain. V gave up 2 bases and J gave up 5 bases, with 13 bases separating them. The CDR3 contains 14 residues. Germline assignment: CDR1 KGHSH and CDR2 LQKENI. The CDR3 is CASSPRSTLNEQYF. CDR3 sequence (DNA): TGTGCCAGCTCACCAAGGTCCACCCTGAACGAGCAGTACTTC.

The chain couples TRBV14 to TRBJ1-1; D gene ambiguous. The germline CDR1 and CDR2 sequences are SGHDN and FVKESK. Trimming shortened V by 7 bases and J by 0 bases, and 9 bases separated the two germline ends. The CDR3 sequence is 13 residues long. CDR3 amino acids: CASTSSLNTEAFF. CDR3 nucleotide sequence: TGTGCCAGCACCTCATCATTGAACACTGAAGCTTTCTTT.

This chain links TRBV19 with TRBJ1-1; TRBD1 agrees at 10 bases. Germline assignment: CDR1 LNHDA and CDR2 SQIVND (reference sequence). The length of the CDR3 is 13 residues. J gave up 4 bases and V 10 bases, and 6 bases lay outside the gene matches. The DNA of the CDR3 is TGTGCCACTCGCAGGGACAGGGGCACTGAAGCTTTCTTT. Its protein is CATRRDRGTEAFF. The variable domain in full, completed from reference TRBV19 and TRBJ1-1, reads DGGITQSPKYLFRKEGQNVTLSCEQNLNHDAMYWYRQDPGQGLRLIYYSQIVNDFQKGDIAEGYSVSREKKESFPLTVTSAQKNPTAFYLCATRRDRGTEAFFGQGTRLTVV.

The table lists this clonotype with a few counts. This chain joins TRBV20-1 and TRBJ1-5, with 11 bases matching TRBD1. This CDR3 contains 15 residues. CDR1 and CDR2 (germline): DFQATT, SNEGSKA (reference sequence). V shed 3 bases and J 11 bases; nucleotides not matched to a gene: 12. CDR3 nucleotides: TGCAGTGCTAGGAGCCGGGACAGGGGGATTTCTTCCCAGCATTTT. This codes for CSARSRDRGISSQHF.

This clonotype was seen repeatedly, ten times or more. This chain joins TRBV20-1 and TRBJ1-1; perhaps TRBD1 as D (5 bases). This CDR3 region has 16 residues. Between the trimmed V and J ends, which lost 2 bases and 5 bases, there was a span of 21 bases. Germline assignment: CDR1 DFQATT and CDR2 SNEGSKA (reference sequence). The CDR3 sequence is CSARSHAPGGETEAFF. For the CDR3, the DNA is TGCAGTGCTAGATCACATGCTCCGGGAGGGGAAACTGAAGCTTTCTTT.

This clonotype was recorded a few times. This chain connects TRBV6-2 or TRBV6-3 to TRBJ2-7; D not resolved. Per germline, CDR1 MNHEY and CDR2 SVGEGT. V gave up 6 bases and J gave up 7 bases, with 10 bases separating them. The CDR3 is 11 residues long. CDR3 loop: CASSHGPEQYF. CDR3 bases: TGTGCCAGCAGCCATGGACCTGAGCAGTACTTC.

The chain carries TRBV30 and TRBJ1-1; D not resolved. CDR3 size: 11 residues. The germline gives CDR1 GTSNPN, CDR2 SVGIG (reference sequence). V was shortened by 4 bases and J by 5 bases, with 8 bases between the two germline ends. The CDR3 is CAWNRGTEAFF. In nucleotides, the CDR3 is TGTGCCTGGAACCGGGGAACTGAAGCTTTCTTT.

The chain is built from TRBV7-9 and TRBJ2-1; D not resolved. Germline loops: CDR1 SEHNR, CDR2 FQNEAQ (reference sequence). V lost 1 base and J lost 2, with 12 bases in between. CDR3 size: 16 residues. In DNA, the CDR3 is TGTGCCAGCAGCTTAGTTTCAGGCGATACCTACAATGAGCAGTTCTTC. It specifies CASSLVSGDTYNEQFF.

This clonotype has only a few counts. CDR3 coding DNA: TGTGCCAGCAGTGGGAGTGGGGCCAGCACAGATACGCAGTATTTT. It is translated as CASSGSGASTDTQYF. The chain joins TRBV12-3 or TRBV12-4 to TRBJ2-3, with D possibly being TRBD1 or TRBD2 (5 bases each). The CDR3 runs 15 residues. The germline V and J ends were trimmed by 5 bases and 0 bases, with 12 bases remaining between them.

The V and J genes are TRBV3-1 and TRBJ2-3; 7 positions match TRBD2. CDR3 size: 15 residues. V lost 0 bases and J lost 7; bases outside the gene matches: 7. CDR1 is LGHDT and CDR2 is YNNKEL in the germline V gene (reference sequence). This CDR3 is CASSQDLTSSNTQYF. CDR3 coding DNA: TGTGCCAGCAGCCAAGATCTGACTAGCTCAAATACGCAGTATTTT.

This clonotype was recorded at least ten times. The chain recombines TRBV7-2 with TRBJ2-7; TRBD1 matches 9 bases. CDR1 and CDR2 (germline): SGHTA, FQGNSA. The CDR3 length is 15 residues. The trim removed 1 base at V and 6 bases at J, leaving 7 bases unmatched. This chain's CDR3 is CASSLVGTGNPEQYF. Here the CDR3 DNA reads TGTGCCAGCAGCTTAGTCGGGACAGGGAATCCCGAGCAGTACTTC. The full variable domain, with the rest looked up from reference TRBV7-2 and TRBJ2-7, is GAGVSQSPSNKVTEKGKDVELRCDPISGHTALYWYRQSLGQGLEFLIYFQGNSAPDKSGLPSDRFSAERTGGSVSTLTIQRTQQEDSAVYLCASSLVGTGNPEQYFGPGTRLTVT.

This clonotype was seen more than once but under ten times. This sequence joins TRBV3-1 and TRBJ2-1, with TRBD1 matching over 7 bases. The V and J ends lost 4 bases and 5 bases, in that order; junction bases with no gene match: 8. There are 15 residues in the CDR3. Germline lookup yields CDR1 LGHDT and CDR2 YNNKEL (reference sequence). CDR3 DNA sequence: TGTGCCAGCAGCCGATGGACAGGCCCAAACAATGAGCAGTTCTTC. This encodes CASSRWTGPNNEQFF.

The V call is TRBV29-1, the J call TRBJ2-7; 9 bases line up with TRBD1. Per germline, CDR1 SQVTM and CDR2 ANQGSEA. With 3 bases clipped from V and 4 bases from J, the junction kept 10 bases outside the gene matches. The CDR3 sequence is 15 residues long. CDR3 DNA: TGCAGCGTTGACCTAGCGGACAGGGGAGGGTACGAGCAGTACTTC. Residues: CSVDLADRGGYEQYF.

V usage is TRBV20-1 and J usage is TRBJ1-6; 8 bases match TRBD1. CDR3 length: 13 amino acids. CDR1 is DFQATT and CDR2 is SNEGSKA in the germline V gene (reference sequence). The junction had 4 bases not matched to a gene; V was cut back by 2 bases and J by 10 bases. The CDR3 here is CSARRDRRSPLHF. The CDR3 DNA follows: TGCAGTGCTAGAAGGGACAGGCGCTCACCCCTCCACTTT.

The chain uses TRBV4-3 and TRBJ2-7, with 9 bases fitting TRBD2. The germline gives CDR1 LGHNA, CDR2 YSLEER. V lost 4 bases, J lost 2 bases, and 6 bases stayed unmatched. The CDR3 contains 15 residues. This CDR3 reads CASSLRTSETYEQYF. The CDR3, as DNA: TGCGCCAGCAGCCTGCGGACTAGCGAAACCTACGAGCAGTACTTC.

The chain is built from TRBV7-8 and TRBJ2-5, with 7 bases lining up with TRBD1. J gave up 5 bases and V 5 bases, and 11 bases lay outside the gene matches. Germline V gene data show CDR1 as SGHVS and CDR2 as FQNEAQ. This CDR3 contains 15 residues. In DNA, the CDR3 is TGTGCCAGCAGCCTCCTCGGGTACAGGGGTGAGACCCAGTACTTC. It encodes CASSLLGYRGETQYF.

This clonotype was counted a few times. J is TRBJ1-5 and V is TRBV20-1; no clear D gene. Trimming took 3 bases from V and 1 from J, leaving 7 bases between them. This CDR3 contains 13 residues. Germline-derived CDR1 and CDR2 are DFQATT and SNEGSKA (reference sequence). CDR3 loop: CSASGQSNQPQHF. The CDR3, as DNA: TGCAGTGCTAGTGGGCAGAGCAATCAGCCCCAGCATTTT.

The chain joins TRBV7-2 to TRBJ2-5, with D uncertain. The CDR3 runs to 15 residues. V was shortened by 5 bases and J by 4 bases, with 17 bases between the two germline ends. Germline V gives CDR1 SGHTA, CDR2 FQGNSA. In DNA, the CDR3 is TGTGCCAGCAGCCAAATCAAGAGGTTTGCAGAGACCCAGTACTTC. Translating it yields CASSQIKRFAETQYF.

Only a few counts were recorded for this clonotype. The CDR3 nucleotides read TGTGCCAGCAGTCCAAGCAGGGGCCGGAACACCGGGGAGCTGTTTTTT. Residues: CASSPSRGRNTGELFF. The chain has TRBV5-8 and TRBJ2-2; maybe TRBD1 (6 bases). Germline CDR1 and CDR2: SGHTS and YDEGEE. The CDR3 has 16 amino acids. Trimming pared 5 bases from V and 1 base from J, leaving 15 bases between.

The V call is TRBV19, the J call TRBJ2-7; D gene unclear. This CDR3 is 13 amino acids long. Between the trimmed V and J ends, which lost 4 bases and 3 bases, there was a span of 10 bases. Germline V gives CDR1 LNHDA, CDR2 SQIVND (reference sequence). CDR3 in amino acids: CASSTNTRYEQYF. The DNA for the CDR3 is TGTGCCAGTAGTACCAACACACGCTACGAGCAGTACTTC.

The chain joins TRBV12-3 or TRBV12-4 to TRBJ1-2; 8 bases agree with TRBD1. V trimming: 5 bases; J trimming: 8 bases; junction bases outside the gene matches: 10. The CDR3 has 14 residues. The DNA of the CDR3 is TGTGCCAGCAGTCCCCTCGGACAGGGTTTGGGCTACACCTTC. Protein sequence: CASSPLGQGLGYTF.

The J gene is TRBJ2-1, the V gene TRBV11-2, with no clear D. The CDR3 runs 15 residues. Per the germline V gene, CDR1 is SGHAT and CDR2 is FQNNGV. Between the trimmed V and J ends, which lost 8 bases and 7 bases, there was a span of 21 bases. The CDR3 coding sequence is TGTGCCAGCCTGGAATCAGGCCTTTCCCGAAATGAGCAGTTCTTC. Its translation: CASLESGLSRNEQFF.

CDR3 bases: TGCGCCAGCAGCTTTGAACGCTCGGCGGGAGAGGGTGAGCAGTACTTC. It translates to CASSFERSAGEGEQYF. The chain links TRBV5-1 to TRBJ2-7; the match to TRBD2 covers 7 bases. J gave up 7 bases and V 2 bases, and 15 bases lay outside the gene matches. Germline values: CDR1 SGHRS, CDR2 YFSETQ. The CDR3 loop spans 16 amino acids.

The V gene is TRBV7-9, the J gene TRBJ1-1, with D perhaps matching TRBD1 (6 bases). Germline CDR1 reads SEHNR; CDR2 reads FQNEAQ (reference sequence). V was pared by 5 bases and J by 5 bases, with 15 bases between. The CDR3 consists of 14 residues. The CDR3 DNA follows: TGTGCCAGCAGCCGCCGGGGGGCGCAGACTGAAGCTTTCTTT. Translated, it gives CASSRRGAQTEAFF.

The genes are TRBV18 and TRBJ2-7; D gene uncertain. Germline CDR1 and CDR2: KGHSH and LQKENI. The CDR3 totals 14 residues. The V and J ends lost 1 base and 3 bases respectively, with 10 bases between them. Here the CDR3 reads CASSPRRSDYEQYF. CDR3 nucleotide sequence: TGTGCCAGCTCACCACGTCGGTCCGACTACGAGCAGTACTTC.

The sample holds a few counts of this clonotype. V usage is TRBV5-6 and J usage is TRBJ2-7; D gene uncertain. Trimming removed 0 bases from V and 0 bases from J, with 13 bases in between. The CDR3 has 16 residues. Germline V lookup: CDR1 SGHDT, CDR2 YYEEEE. CDR3 DNA: TGTGCCAGCAGCTTGGCATGGGGTTCCGACTCCTACGAGCAGTACTTC. This translates into CASSLAWGSDSYEQYF.

This clonotype has only a few counts. This chain connects TRBV4-3 to TRBJ2-1; D perhaps matches TRBD2 (6 bases). The CDR3 is made up of 15 amino acids. The germline gives CDR1 LGHNA, CDR2 YSLEER. Trimming removed 2 bases at V and 3 bases at J, with 11 bases between. This CDR3 is CASSQLAYDYNEQFF. CDR3 bases: TGCGCCAGCAGCCAACTAGCGTATGACTACAATGAGCAGTTCTTC.